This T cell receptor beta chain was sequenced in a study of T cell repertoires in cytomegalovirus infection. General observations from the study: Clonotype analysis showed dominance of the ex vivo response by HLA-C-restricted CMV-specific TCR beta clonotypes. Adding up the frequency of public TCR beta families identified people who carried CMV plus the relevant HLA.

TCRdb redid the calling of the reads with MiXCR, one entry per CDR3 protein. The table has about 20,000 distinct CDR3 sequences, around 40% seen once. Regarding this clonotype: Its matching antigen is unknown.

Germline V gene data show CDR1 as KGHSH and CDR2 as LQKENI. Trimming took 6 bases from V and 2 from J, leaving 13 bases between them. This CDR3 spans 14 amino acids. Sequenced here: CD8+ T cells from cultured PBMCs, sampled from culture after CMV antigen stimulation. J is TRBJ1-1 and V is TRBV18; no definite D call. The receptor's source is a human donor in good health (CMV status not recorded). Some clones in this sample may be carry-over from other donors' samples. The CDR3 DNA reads TGTGCCAGCTCCCAACAAGGTGAAAACACTGAAGCTTTCTTT. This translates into CASSQQGENTEAFF. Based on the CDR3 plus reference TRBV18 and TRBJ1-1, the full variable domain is NAGVMQNPRHLVRRRGQEARLRCSPMKGHSHVYWYRQLPEEGLKFMVYLQKENIIDESGMPKERFSAEFPKEGPSILRIQQVVRGDSAAYFCASSQQGENTEAFFGQGTRLTVV.